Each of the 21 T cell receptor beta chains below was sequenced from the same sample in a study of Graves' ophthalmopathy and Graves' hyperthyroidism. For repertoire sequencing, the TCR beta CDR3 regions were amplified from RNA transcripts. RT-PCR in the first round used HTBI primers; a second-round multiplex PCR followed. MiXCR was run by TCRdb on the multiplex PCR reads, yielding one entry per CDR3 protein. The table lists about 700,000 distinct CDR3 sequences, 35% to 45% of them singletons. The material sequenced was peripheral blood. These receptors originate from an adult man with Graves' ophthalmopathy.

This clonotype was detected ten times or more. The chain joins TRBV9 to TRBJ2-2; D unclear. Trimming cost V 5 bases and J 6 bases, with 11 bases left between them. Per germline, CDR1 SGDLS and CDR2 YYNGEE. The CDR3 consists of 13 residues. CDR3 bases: TGTGCCAGCAGTGATCCTAGGGCCGGGGAGCTGTTTTTT. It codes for CASSDPRAGELFF.

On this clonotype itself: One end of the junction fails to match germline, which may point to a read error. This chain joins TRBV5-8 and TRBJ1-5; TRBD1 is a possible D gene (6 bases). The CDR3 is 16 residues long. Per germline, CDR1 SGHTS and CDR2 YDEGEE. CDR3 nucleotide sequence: TGCGCCAGCAGCCAAGAGGGGGGGCCGAGCAATCAGCCCCAGCATTTT. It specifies CASSQEGGPSNQPQHF.

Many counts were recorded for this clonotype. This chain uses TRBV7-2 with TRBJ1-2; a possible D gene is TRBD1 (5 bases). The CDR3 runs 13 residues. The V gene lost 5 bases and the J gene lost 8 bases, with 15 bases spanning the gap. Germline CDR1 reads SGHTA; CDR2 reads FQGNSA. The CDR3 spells CASSLPGLGGYTF. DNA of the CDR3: TGTGCCAGCAGCCTGCCAGGGCTTGGCGGCTACACCTTC.

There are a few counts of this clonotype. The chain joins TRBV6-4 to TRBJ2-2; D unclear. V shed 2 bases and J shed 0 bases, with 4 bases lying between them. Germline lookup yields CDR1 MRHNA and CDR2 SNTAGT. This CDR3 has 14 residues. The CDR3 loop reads CASSDRPNTGELFF. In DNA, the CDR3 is TGTGCCAGCAGTGACCGGCCGAACACCGGGGAGCTGTTTTTT.

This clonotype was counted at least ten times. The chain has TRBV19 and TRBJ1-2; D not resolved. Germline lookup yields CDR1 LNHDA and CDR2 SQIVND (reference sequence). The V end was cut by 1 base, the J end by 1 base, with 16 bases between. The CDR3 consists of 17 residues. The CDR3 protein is CASSIASRRLINYGYTF. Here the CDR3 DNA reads TGTGCCAGTAGTATAGCAAGCAGGAGGCTGATTAACTATGGCTACACCTTC.

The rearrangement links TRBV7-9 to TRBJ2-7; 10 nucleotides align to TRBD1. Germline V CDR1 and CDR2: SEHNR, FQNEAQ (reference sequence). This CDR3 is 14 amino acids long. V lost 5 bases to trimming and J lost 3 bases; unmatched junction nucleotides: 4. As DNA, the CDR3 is TGTGCCAGCAGCCGGACAGGGGGTCTCTACGAGCAGTACTTC. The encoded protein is CASSRTGGLYEQYF.

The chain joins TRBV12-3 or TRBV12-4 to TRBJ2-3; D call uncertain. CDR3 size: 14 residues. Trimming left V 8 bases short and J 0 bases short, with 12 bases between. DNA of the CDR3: TGTGCCAGCGGCAGGACGACTAGCACAGATACGCAGTATTTT. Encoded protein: CASGRTTSTDTQYF.

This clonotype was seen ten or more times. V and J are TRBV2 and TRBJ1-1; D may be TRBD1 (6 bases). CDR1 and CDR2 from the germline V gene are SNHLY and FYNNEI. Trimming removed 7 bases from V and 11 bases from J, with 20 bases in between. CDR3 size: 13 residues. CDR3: CASTQGGGSGAFF. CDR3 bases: TGTGCCAGCACTCAAGGGGGGGGCTCGGGGGCTTTCTTT.

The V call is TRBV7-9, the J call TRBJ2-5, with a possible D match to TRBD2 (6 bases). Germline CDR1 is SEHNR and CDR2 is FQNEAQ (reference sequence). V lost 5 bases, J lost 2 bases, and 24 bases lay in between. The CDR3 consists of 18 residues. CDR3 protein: CASSPLDFGAGIQETQYF. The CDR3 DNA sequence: TGTGCCAGCAGCCCATTAGACTTTGGGGCGGGAATACAAGAGACCCAGTACTTC.

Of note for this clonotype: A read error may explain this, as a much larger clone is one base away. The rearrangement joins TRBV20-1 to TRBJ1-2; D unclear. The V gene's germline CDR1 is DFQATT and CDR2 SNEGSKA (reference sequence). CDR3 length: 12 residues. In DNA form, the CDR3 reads TGCAGCGGCCTTACCCGCTCCTATGGCCACACCTTC. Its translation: CSGLTRSYGHTF.

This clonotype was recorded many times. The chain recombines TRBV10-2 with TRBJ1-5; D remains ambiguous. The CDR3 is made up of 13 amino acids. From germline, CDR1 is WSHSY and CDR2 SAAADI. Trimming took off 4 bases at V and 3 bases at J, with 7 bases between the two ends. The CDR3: CASSVRVNQPQHF. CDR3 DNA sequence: TGCGCCAGCAGTGTTAGAGTCAATCAGCCCCAGCATTTT.

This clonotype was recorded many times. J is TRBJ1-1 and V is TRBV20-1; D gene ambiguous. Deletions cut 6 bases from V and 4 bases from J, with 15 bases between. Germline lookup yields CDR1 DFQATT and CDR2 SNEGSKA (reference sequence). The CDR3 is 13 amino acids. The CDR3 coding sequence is TGCAGTGCCACCCCGGGAGGGAGCACTGAAGCTTTCTTT. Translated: CSATPGGSTEAFF.

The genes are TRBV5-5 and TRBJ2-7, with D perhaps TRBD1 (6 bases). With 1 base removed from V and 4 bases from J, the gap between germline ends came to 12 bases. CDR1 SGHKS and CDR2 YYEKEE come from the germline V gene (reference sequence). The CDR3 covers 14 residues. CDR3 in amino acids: CASSLLRGMYEQYF. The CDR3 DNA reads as TGTGCCAGCAGCTTGCTTAGGGGGATGTACGAGCAGTACTTC.

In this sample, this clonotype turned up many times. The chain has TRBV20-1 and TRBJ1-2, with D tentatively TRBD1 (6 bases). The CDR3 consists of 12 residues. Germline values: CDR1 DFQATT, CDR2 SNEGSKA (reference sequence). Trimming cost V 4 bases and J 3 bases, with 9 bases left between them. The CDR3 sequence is CSAKQGDYGYTF. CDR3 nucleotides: TGCAGTGCTAAACAGGGCGACTATGGCTACACCTTC.

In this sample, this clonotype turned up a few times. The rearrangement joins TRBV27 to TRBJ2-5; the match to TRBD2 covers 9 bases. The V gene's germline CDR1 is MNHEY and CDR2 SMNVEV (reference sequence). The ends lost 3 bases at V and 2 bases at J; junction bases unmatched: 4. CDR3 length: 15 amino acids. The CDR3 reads CASSFTAGGQETQYF. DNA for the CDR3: TGTGCCAGCAGTTTTACGGCGGGAGGGCAAGAGACCCAGTACTTC.

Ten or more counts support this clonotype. CDR3 sequence (DNA): TGTGCCAGCAGCTTACAGGGCGCGAACACCGGGGAGCTGTTTTTT. This codes for CASSLQGANTGELFF. This chain uses TRBV7-2 with TRBJ2-2; a weak D match, TRBD1 (5 bases). Germline V gives CDR1 SGHTA, CDR2 FQGNSA. The CDR3 runs 15 residues. Between the trimmed V and J ends, which lost 2 bases and 0 bases, there was a span of 7 bases.

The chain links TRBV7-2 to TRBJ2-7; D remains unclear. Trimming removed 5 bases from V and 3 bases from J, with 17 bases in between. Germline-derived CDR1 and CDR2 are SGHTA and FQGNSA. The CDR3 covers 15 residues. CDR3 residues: CASSPGFSRHYEQYF. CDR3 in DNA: TGTGCCAGCAGCCCCGGGTTCTCCCGCCACTACGAGCAGTACTTC.

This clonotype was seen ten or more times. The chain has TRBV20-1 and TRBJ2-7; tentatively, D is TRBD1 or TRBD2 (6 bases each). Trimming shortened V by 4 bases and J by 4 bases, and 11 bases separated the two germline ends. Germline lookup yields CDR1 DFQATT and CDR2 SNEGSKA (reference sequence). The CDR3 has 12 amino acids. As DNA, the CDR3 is TGCAGTGCTATTGGGGGGCAGTACGAGCAGTACTTC. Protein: CSAIGGQYEQYF.

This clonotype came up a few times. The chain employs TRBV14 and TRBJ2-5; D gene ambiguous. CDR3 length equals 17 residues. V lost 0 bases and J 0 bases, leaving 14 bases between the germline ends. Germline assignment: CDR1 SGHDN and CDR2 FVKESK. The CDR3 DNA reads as TGTGCCAGCAGCCAAGATTTCGTAGTGGGATACCAAGAGACCCAGTACTTC. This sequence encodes CASSQDFVVGYQETQYF.

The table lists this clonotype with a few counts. This CDR3 is CASSLDHGETQYF. The CDR3 region has the DNA TGTGCCAGCAGCTTAGATCATGGGGAGACCCAGTACTTC. The J gene is TRBJ2-5, the V gene TRBV11-2; no firm D call. Per germline, CDR1 SGHAT and CDR2 FQNNGV. V was cut by 0 bases and J by 5 bases, with 7 bases left in between. The CDR3 has 13 amino acids.

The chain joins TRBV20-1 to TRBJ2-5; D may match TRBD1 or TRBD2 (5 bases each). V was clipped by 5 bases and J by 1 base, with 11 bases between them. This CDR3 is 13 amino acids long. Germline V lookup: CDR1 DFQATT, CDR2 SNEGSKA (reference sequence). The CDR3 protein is CSAVRGGQETQYF. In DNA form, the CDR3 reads TGCAGTGCTGTCCGGGGCGGCCAAGAGACCCAGTACTTC.